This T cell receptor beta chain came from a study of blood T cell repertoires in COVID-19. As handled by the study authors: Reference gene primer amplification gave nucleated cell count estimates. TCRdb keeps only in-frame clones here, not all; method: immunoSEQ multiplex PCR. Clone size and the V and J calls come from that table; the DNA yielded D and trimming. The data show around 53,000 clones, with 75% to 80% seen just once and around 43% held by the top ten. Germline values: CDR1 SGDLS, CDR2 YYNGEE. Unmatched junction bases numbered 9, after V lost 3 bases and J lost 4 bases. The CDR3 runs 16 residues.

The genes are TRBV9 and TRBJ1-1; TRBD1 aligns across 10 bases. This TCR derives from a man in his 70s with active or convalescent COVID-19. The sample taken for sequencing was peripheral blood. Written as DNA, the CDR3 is TGTGCCAGCAGCGCCTGGGGGACAGGGGTCCTCACTGAAGCTTTCTTT. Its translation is CASSAWGTGVLTEAFF.